One TCR beta chain is described in this entry. This clonotype was found a few times. Its antigen is still unknown. Base qualities are missing; no much larger clone stands one base away. The CDR3 goes from the cysteine to the phenylalanine over 13 residues. Only the CDR3 DNA stays, 39 bases, in frame from base 1. In the germline V gene, CDR1 corresponds to KGHSH and CDR2 to LQKENI. V and J are truncated by 0 bases and 3 bases respectively, leaving an intervening sequence of 6 bases. The TCR beta CDR3 regions were amplified from the RNA transcripts. For the first round of RT-PCR on the TCR CDR3, the HTBI primer set was used together with the Qiagen OneStep RT-PCR kit. Libraries were constructed in a second round of multiplex PCR, after which size selection and purification were performed. Sequencing of the libraries was done on an Illumina HiSeq2000 using paired-end 100 bp reads. In the authors' own workflow: SOAPnuke was used to process the raw data, with reads discarded if the reads contained adapters or uncalled bases, had a mean Phred below 15, or lacked an exact constant-primer or identifier match. COPE v1.2.5 was used to merge high-quality paired reads, and clonotypes were defined as unique nucleotide sequences. MiTCR v1.1 was used to align the clonotypes against IMGT TRBV, TRBD and TRBJ reference segments. Only V-J combinations with frequency above 0.0001, covering approximately 99% of repertoires, were analysed. A TCS score was defined as the ratio of F50 (clonal expansion) to E x V (chaos), with BLOSUM62-based TCRdist applied between CDR3 peptides within each V-J. Welch's t-statistics and random forest reduced approximately 520 V-J features to 10 to 15, which were used in a naive Bayes classifier (R e1071). TCRdb applied fastp at Q25 and MiXCR to the public reads, then kept only in-frame beta chains. CDR3 protein sequences are deduplicated, and each keeps its most common genes and DNA. TCRdb's processing, not the authors', yielded these V and J calls. Within this sample are 700,000 or so distinct CDR3 sequences, with about a sixth of them counted one time only. The ten largest clonotypes hold approximately 8.4% of the sample.

This record belongs to a study of T cells in Graves' hyperthyroidism and ophthalmopathy (dated by TCRdb to about 2019). Regarding the complete study: Peripheral blood was collected at initial diagnosis, before any treatment. The 100 or so discovery patients were divided at random into training and test sets in a 7:3 ratio. According to the paper, TCR Vbeta CDR3 sequencing was carried out on over 130 peripheral blood samples, which came from fewer than 50 ophthalmopathy, fewer than 80 hyperthyroidism and about 17 progressor patients. The study also compared thyroid tissue and blood T-cell repertoires from more than five Graves' hyperthyroidism patients. To identify TCR V-J signatures that set the groups apart, the researchers used a discovery cohort of about a hundred patients, made up of around 42 with Graves' ophthalmopathy and 55 to 65 with stable Graves' hyperthyroidism. Once sampling was done, hyperthyroidism patients were given methimazole at a starting dose of 30 mg daily, whereas ophthalmopathy patients were given high-dose intravenous methylprednisolone. Whether ophthalmopathy could be predicted prospectively was tested in an independent validation cohort made up of under 20 hyperthyroidism patients plus 17 patients who later progressed to ophthalmopathy. Points the paper makes about the study in general: A model built on a 13 V-J signature distinguished ophthalmopathy from stable hyperthyroidism, reaching about 88% sensitivity and around 81% specificity in cross-validation and 80%/75% in testing. Sample size was not statistically predetermined, and blinding of investigators to group allocation was not performed. Most expanded thyroid clonotypes (frequency above 0.001) were also detected in blood, suggesting blood repertoires may reflect thyroid immune responses. During validation, the model predicted progression to ophthalmopathy a median of approximately 6.5 months ahead of onset, with around 70% sensitivity and 72% to 80% specificity.

Stable Graves' hyperthyroidism was defined as the absence of progression to ophthalmopathy over 18 months of follow-up. Hyperthyroidism patients were newly diagnosed, with disease duration under 2 months, and aged 18 to 65 years. Patients with uncontrolled infections, other autoimmune diseases, pregnancy or lactation were excluded. Clinical symptoms, serum thyroxine and TRAb, thyroid ultrasound, and orbital computed tomography formed the basis for the diagnoses. PBMCs were separated from approximately 10 ml of fresh peripheral blood using Ficoll-Paque density gradient centrifugation. Trizol reagent was used to extract total RNA, and RNA quality was then checked on an Agilent 2100 Bioanalyzer.

Recombination joined TRBV18 with TRBJ2-7; confidence is insufficient to name the D gene. Sequenced sample: blood. This sequence originates from a man between 18 and 35 years old with Graves' hyperthyroidism. The CDR3 region: CASSPPAGYEQYF. The DNA sequence is TGTGCCAGCTCACCACCGGCAGGCTACGAGCAGTACTTC.